This T cell receptor beta chain derives from a study of regulatory T cells in long-lasting Graves disease. Assembly of TCR beta libraries relied on iRepertoire HTBI primers together with Arm-PCR of CDR3 regions. TCRdb reprocessed the multiplex PCR reads via MiXCR and lists one record per CDR3 protein. The sample lists 350,000 to 450,000 distinct CDR3 sequences; under 15% were seen once. The time point denotes: newly diagnosed GD, antithyroid drugs for less than 3 months. After RNA was extracted from PBMCs, the TCR library was made from it. Germline CDR1 SGDLS, CDR2 YYNGEE. There are 13 residues in the CDR3. V was cut by 3 bases and J by 3 bases, with 9 bases left in between. This clonotype was seen many times. These same data were also listed under a study on T cells in Graves' hyperthyroidism and ophthalmopathy.

The chain carries TRBV9 and TRBJ1-1, with D maybe TRBD1 (5 bases). Sequencing was performed on peripheral blood mononuclear cells (PBMCs), taken at new diagnosis, from a patient treated with antithyroid drugs. The sequence derives from a woman aged 25 to 39 with Graves disease. CDR3 coding DNA: TGTGCCAGCAGCGAGAGGGGATACACTGAAGCTTTCTTT. It is translated as CASSERGYTEAFF.